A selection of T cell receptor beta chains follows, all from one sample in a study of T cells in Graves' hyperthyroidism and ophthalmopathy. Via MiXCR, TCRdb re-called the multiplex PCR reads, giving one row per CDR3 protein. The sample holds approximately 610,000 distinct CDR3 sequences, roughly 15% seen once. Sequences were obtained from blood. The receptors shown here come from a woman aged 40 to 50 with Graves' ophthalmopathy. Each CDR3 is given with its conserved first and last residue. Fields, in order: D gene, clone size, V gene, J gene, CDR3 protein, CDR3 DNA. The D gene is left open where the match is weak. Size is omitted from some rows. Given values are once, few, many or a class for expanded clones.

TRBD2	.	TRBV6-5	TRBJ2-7	CASGYRGGYEQYF	TGTGCCAGCGGTTACCGCGGGGGCTACGAGCAGTACTTC
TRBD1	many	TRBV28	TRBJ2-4	CASRWQGAGKNIQYF	TGTGCCAGCAGGTGGCAGGGGGCTGGCAAAAACATTCAGTACTTC
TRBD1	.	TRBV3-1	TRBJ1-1	CASSQETGRDAFF	TGTGCCAGCAGCCAAGAGACAGGGCGGGATGCTTTCTTT
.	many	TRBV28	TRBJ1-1	CASSSGDTLIAEAFF	TGTGCCAGCAGCAGCGGGGACACACTTATCGCTGAAGCTTTCTTT
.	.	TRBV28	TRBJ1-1	CASSLGYRGTEAFF	TGTGCCAGCAGCTTAGGGTATCGGGGCACTGAAGCTTTCTTT
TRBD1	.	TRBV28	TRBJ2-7	CASSLGQVTYEQYF	TGTGCCAGCAGTCTTGGACAGGTTACCTACGAGCAGTACTTC
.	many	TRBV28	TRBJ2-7	CASSPLPGQPYEQYF	TGTGCCAGCAGTCCATTACCGGGTCAGCCCTACGAGCAGTACTTC
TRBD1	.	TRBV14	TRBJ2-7	CASSEDRAASYEQYF	TGTGCCAGCAGCGAGGACAGGGCCGCCTCCTACGAGCAGTACTTC
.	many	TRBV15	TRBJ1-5	CATSRVHGYNQPQHF	TGTGCCACCAGCAGAGTACACGGGTACAATCAGCCCCAGCATTTT
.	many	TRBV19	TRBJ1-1	CASSIAQGAGEAFF	TGTGCCAGTAGTATAGCCCAAGGAGCAGGTGAAGCTTTCTTT
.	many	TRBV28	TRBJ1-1	CASSPRGLMNTEAFF	TGTGCCAGCAGTCCACGGGGACTAATGAACACTGAAGCTTTCTTT
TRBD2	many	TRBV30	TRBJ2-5	CACQLAGTSGRETQYF	TGTGCCTGCCAGTTAGCCGGGACTAGCGGGAGAGAGACCCAGTACTTC
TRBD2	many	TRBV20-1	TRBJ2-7	CSARDRSGRNYYEQYF	TGCAGTGCTAGAGATCGTAGCGGGAGGAACTACTACGAGCAGTACTTC
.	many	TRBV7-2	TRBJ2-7	CASSLDWNEQYF	TGTGCCAGCAGCTTAGATTGGAACGAGCAGTACTTC
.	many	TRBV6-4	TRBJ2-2	CASLPAGIRTNTGELFF	TGTGCCAGCCTCCCCGCAGGGATCAGAACGAACACCGGGGAGCTGTTTTTT
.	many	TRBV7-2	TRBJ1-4	CASSLRRGRGSTNEKLFF	TGTGCCAGCAGCCTACGCAGGGGTAGGGGGTCAACTAATGAAAAACTGTTTTTT